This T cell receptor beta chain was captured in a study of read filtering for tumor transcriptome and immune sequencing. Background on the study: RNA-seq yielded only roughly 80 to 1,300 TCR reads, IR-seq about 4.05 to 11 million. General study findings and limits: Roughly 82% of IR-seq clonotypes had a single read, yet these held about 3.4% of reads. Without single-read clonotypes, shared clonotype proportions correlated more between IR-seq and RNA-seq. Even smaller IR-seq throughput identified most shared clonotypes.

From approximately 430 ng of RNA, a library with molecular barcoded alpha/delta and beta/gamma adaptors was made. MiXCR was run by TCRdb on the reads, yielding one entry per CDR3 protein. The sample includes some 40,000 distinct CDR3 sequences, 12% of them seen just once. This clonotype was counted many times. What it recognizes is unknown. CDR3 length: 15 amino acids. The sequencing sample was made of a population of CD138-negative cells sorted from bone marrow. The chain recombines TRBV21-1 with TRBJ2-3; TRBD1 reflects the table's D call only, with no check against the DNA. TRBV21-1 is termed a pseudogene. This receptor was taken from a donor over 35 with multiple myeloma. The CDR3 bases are TGTGCCAGCAGCAAGGGACAGGGATTCACAGATACGCAGTATTTT. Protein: CASSKGQGFTDTQYF.